One sample yielded the 10 T cell receptor beta chains listed below, sequenced in a study of blood T cell repertoires in COVID-19. Method: immunoSEQ multiplex PCR; TCRdb's copy keeps in-frame clones and lacks some. The sample includes fewer than 250,000 clones, approximately 85% of them seen just once. What was sequenced was peripheral blood. These receptors all come from a woman in her seventies with acute or convalescent COVID-19.

The chain links TRBV24-1 to TRBJ2-2, with D tentatively TRBD1 (5 bases). The V end was cut by 6 bases, the J end by 1 base, with 14 bases between. CDR1 KGHDR and CDR2 SFDVKD come from the germline V gene. There are 16 residues in the CDR3. CDR3 in amino acids: CATSYGQGVNTGELFF. CDR3 nucleotide sequence: TGTGCCACCAGTTATGGGCAGGGTGTGAACACCGGGGAGCTGTTTTTT.

The V call is TRBV7-6, the J call TRBJ2-1; no reliable D call. Between the trimmed V and J ends, which lost 2 bases and 6 bases, there was a span of 14 bases. The CDR3 has 15 amino acids. Per germline, CDR1 SGHVS and CDR2 FNYEAQ. This CDR3 is CASSLMTLYGNEQFF. Written as DNA, the CDR3 is TGTGCCAGCAGCTTAATGACTTTATATGGCAATGAGCAGTTCTTC.

This clone was observed once. The gene calls are TRBV5-1 and TRBJ2-2; 7 positions match TRBD2. V was clipped by 0 bases and J by 7 bases; unmatched bases: 6. This CDR3 is built from 15 residues. CDR1 and CDR2 from the germline V gene are SGHRS and YFSETQ. CDR3 sequence (DNA): TGCGCCAGCAGCTTGGAACAGGCGGGGGTCGGGGAGCTGTTTTTT. It translates to CASSLEQAGVGELFF. The entire variable domain, with the rest obtained from reference TRBV5-1 and TRBJ2-2, is as follows: KAGVTQTPRYLIKTRGQQVTLSCSPISGHRSVSWYQQTPGQGLQFLFEYFSETQRNKGNFPGRFSGRQFSNSRSEMNVSTLELGDSALYLCASSLEQAGVGELFFGEGSRLTVL.

This clone was observed once. J is TRBJ1-2 and V is TRBV3-1 (or the pseudogene TRBV3-2); 7 bases match TRBD1. CDR3 size: 14 residues. Trimming removed 1 base from V and 3 bases from J; junction bases left unmatched: 2. Germline values: CDR1 LGHDT, CDR2 YNNKEL (reference sequence). The CDR3 coding sequence is TGTGCCAGCAGCCAAGTCGACAGGGACTATGGCTACACCTTC. Protein: CASSQVDRDYGYTF.

This clone has just one count. The chain is built from TRBV28 and TRBJ1-1; D remains ambiguous. V shed 4 bases and J shed 8 bases, with 8 bases lying between them. This CDR3 region has 11 residues. The germline CDR1 and CDR2 sequences are MDHEN and SYDVKM. CDR3 sequence: CASSSLSEAFF. As DNA, the CDR3 is TGTGCCAGCAGTTCCCTATCGGAAGCTTTCTTT.

The chain carries TRBV5-4 and TRBJ2-7, with a tentative D call TRBD2 (6 bases). V lost 4 bases, J lost 0 bases, and 17 bases lay in between. This CDR3 has 16 amino acids. In germline, CDR1 is SGHNT, CDR2 YYREEE (reference sequence). The CDR3 bases are TGTGCCAGCAGCCCAGCCGGGACTGTTACCTCCTACGAGCAGTACTTC. Its translation is CASSPAGTVTSYEQYF.

The genes are TRBV5-4 and TRBJ2-3, with TRBD2 matching 8 bases. The CDR3 covers 16 residues. Germline CDR1 is SGHNT and CDR2 is YYREEE (reference sequence). V was clipped by 0 bases and J by 1 base; unmatched bases: 4. The CDR3 DNA reads as TGTGCCAGCAGCTTGGTCGGGAGGGTAGGCACAGATACGCAGTATTTT. Translating gives CASSLVGRVGTDTQYF.

This sequence joins TRBV12-3 or TRBV12-4 and TRBJ1-2; D unclear. Deletions cut 6 bases from V and 8 bases from J, with 13 bases between. The CDR3 sequence is 12 residues long. CDR3 sequence reads: CASSPFFLGYTF. The CDR3 nucleotides are TGTGCCAGCAGCCCTTTTTTTTTGGGCTACACCTTC.

The rearrangement links TRBV5-4 to TRBJ2-3; D is unclear. The CDR3 length is 17 residues. The ends were cut back, 7 bases at V and 0 bases at J, with 21 bases in the middle. The germline gives CDR1 SGHNT, CDR2 YYREEE (reference sequence). CDR3 region: CASSIMRQGTSTDTQYF. CDR3 DNA sequence: TGTGCCAGCTCCATTATGAGACAAGGAACTAGCACAGATACGCAGTATTTT.

The chain uses TRBV28 and TRBJ2-2; possible D gene TRBD2, 6 bases. The CDR3 covers 12 residues. Germline CDR1 MDHEN, CDR2 SYDVKM. Deletions cut 6 bases from V and 9 bases from J, with 11 bases between. The CDR3 is CASRAEGRELFF. The CDR3 DNA reads as TGTGCCAGCAGGGCGGAGGGCCGGGAGCTGTTTTTT. Looking up the rest from reference TRBV28 and TRBJ2-2 gives the full variable domain: DVKVTQSSRYLVKRTGEKVFLECVQDMDHENMFWYRQDPGLGLRLIYFSYDVKMKEKGDIPEGYSVSREKKERFSLILESASTNQTSMYLCASRAEGRELFFGEGSRLTVL.